This T cell receptor (beta chain) derives from a study of tumor-infiltrating lymphocytes in primary liver carcinoma (dated by TCRdb to the late 2010s). General notes on the study: Between late 2015 and March 2016, roughly 5 patients in China with histopathologically diagnosed primary liver carcinoma had their tumors surgically resected. Of the five patients, three men and two women aged 30 to 69 years, four had hepatocellular carcinoma and one had combined HCC and intrahepatic cholangiocarcinoma. The tumors of the five patients were staged as T1-T3 N0M0, with maximum diameters ranging from roughly 4 to 10 cm. Samples yielded roughly 3.5 to 8 million productive TCRbeta reads; read depth did not differ significantly between tissue types. TCRbeta repertoire sequencing, expression microarrays and whole-exome sequencing were combined in the study across five regions of each liver tumor, with adjacent normal tissue and blood also included. TCRbeta repertoire sequencing covered 35 specimens from 5 patients: about 25 tumor regions, 5 adjacent noncancerous liver tissues and 5 peripheral blood samples. Repertoires from technical replicates were highly reproducible, with mean shared-clone rates approximately 0.92 and correlation coefficients above 0.95. Beyond this particular receptor, the publication reports: Consistent with antigen-driven expansion, pairs of tumor regions showed higher repertoire overlap (mean roughly 36%) than either tumor-adjacent pairs (around 17%) or tumor-blood pairs (about 14%). Because the samples were bulk and unsorted, CD4+ and CD8+ T cell repertoires could not be compared. Because sequencing covered only the TCR beta chain and unpaired alpha chains were not captured, true repertoire diversity is likely underestimated. Only five patients were included in the study, and the authors note that the findings should be validated in a larger study. The top 250 clones accounted for a significantly greater share of the repertoire in tumors than in blood (p = 0.039).

Blood RNA was extracted from unsorted whole blood with TRIzol reagent; germline DNA came from the DNeasy Blood & Tissue kit. Chronic HBV infection was present in the patients, and the patients were treatment-naive at sampling. Before surgery, roughly 3.7 milliliters of peripheral blood were collected into K2EDTA tubes. This clonotype was observed at least ten times. It lacks a known antigen. No much larger clonotype is one base removed from it; base qualities were not supplied. Using a constant-region primer and ProtoScript II reverse transcriptase, TCRbeta-specific cDNA was reverse-transcribed from around 500 ng total RNA. TCRbeta libraries were built with three nested multiplex PCR rounds, a slightly modified ARM-PCR procedure. Multiplex TRBV1-TRBV30 forward primers and a Cbeta reverse primer were used in the first two PCR rounds, each of which was run for 10 cycles. Sample barcodes and Illumina adapters were added in a final 25-cycle PCR with Deep VentR polymerase. Amplicons of 200-500 bp were gel-purified with a QIAquick gel extraction kit before sequencing. An Illumina HiSeq 2500 was used to sequence the TCRbeta amplicons with 250-bp paired-end reads. Regarding the original processing steps: Quality trimming of reads was performed with Trimmomatic v0.33, and paired reads were merged with FLASH v1.2.11 so that full CDR3 sequences could be recovered. V, D and J germline segments were assigned to the rearranged TCRbeta sequences using MiGEC v1.2.1b. VDJtools v1.0.0 computed clonotype statistics and Shannon-Wiener diversity indices. Except for diversity analysis, only each sample's 250 most abundant clonotypes were used in subsequent analyses to reduce sampling bias. The public reads were reprocessed in TCRdb via fastp at Q25 and MiXCR, keeping in-frame beta chains. CDR3 protein duplicates are merged, each entry listing the most common genes and DNA. These V and J calls rely on TCRdb rather than the paper's analysis. The sample yields a few hundred thousand distinct CDR3 sequences; 58% were counted once. The ten largest clones take up approximately 17% of the sample.

Trimmed from V: 0 bases; trimmed from J: 2 bases; junction bases lacking a gene match: 7. The CDR3 contains 18 residues, cysteine and phenylalanine counted. Here the CDR3 DNA is all that survives: 54 bases in frame from base 1. CDR1 and CDR2 are read off the germline V gene as LGHNA and YSLEER. The rearrangement joined TRBV4-3 to TRBJ2-2, with 9 middle bases fitting TRBD2. This sequence originates from a woman aged 30 to 39 with primary liver carcinoma and hepatitis B virus infection. The sequencing sample was made of peripheral blood. The nucleotide sequence is TGCGCCAGCAGCCAAGATCTTGGGCTAGCGGGAAACACCGGGGAGCTGTTTTTT. It codes for CASSQDLGLAGNTGELFF.